A selection of T cell receptor beta chains follows, all from one sample in a study of shared clonotypes between healthy human individuals. Method: immunoSEQ multiplex PCR; TCRdb's copy keeps in-frame clones and lacks some. The repertoire has some 1 million clones, about three quarters of them found once; the top ten carry about 1.5%. Sequences were obtained from memory CD4+ T cells sorted from blood. These receptors came from a man in his late teens or twenties in good health. Each CDR3 is given with its conserved first and last residue. Fields, in order: clone size, J gene, D gene, V gene, CDR3 DNA, CDR3 protein. D genes are given only for firm matches. Clone size is not always given. Where it is, it says once, few, many or a class for expanded clones.

size: .; J: TRBJ2-7; D: .; V: TRBV27; DNA: TGTGCCAGCAGTCGCCGGGTCTACTCCTACGAGCAGTACTTC; CDR3: CASSRRVYSYEQYF
size: .; J: TRBJ2-4; D: .; V: TRBV6-1; DNA: TGTGCCAGCAGAGACAGGGCCAAAAACATTCAGTACTTC; CDR3: CASRDRAKNIQYF
size: few; J: TRBJ1-1; D: .; V: TRBV18; DNA: TGTGCCAGCTCACCAAGCAGGGGCACTGAAGCTTTCTTT; CDR3: CASSPSRGTEAFF
size: .; J: TRBJ2-5; D: .; V: TRBV6-5; DNA: TGTGCCAGCAGTTACTCCCAGGGGGGGGAGACCCAGTACTTC; CDR3: CASSYSQGGETQYF
size: .; J: TRBJ1-1; D: .; V: TRBV6-5; DNA: TGTGCCAGCAAGATAGGACTCAACACTGAAGCTTTCTTT; CDR3: CASKIGLNTEAFF
size: .; J: TRBJ1-4; D: .; V: TRBV27; DNA: TGTGCCAGCAGTTTTTCGGGGAAACTGTTTTTT; CDR3: CASSFSGKLFF
size: .; J: TRBJ2-1; D: .; V: TRBV6-1; DNA: TGTGCCAGCAGTGAAGGGCGGAGCTCCTACAATGAGCAGTTCTTC; CDR3: CASSEGRSSYNEQFF
size: .; J: TRBJ1-2; D: .; V: TRBV19; DNA: TGTGCCAGTAGTAGTCGGTCGTTAGCTAACTATGGCTACACCTTC; CDR3: CASSSRSLANYGYTF
size: .; J: TRBJ1-6; D: .; V: TRBV4-3; DNA: TGCGCCAGCAGCCAAGACGCAGGGACTAGCTCCTATAATTCACCCCTCCACTTT; CDR3: CASSQDAGTSSYNSPLHF
size: .; J: TRBJ2-3; D: .; V: TRBV20-1; DNA: TGCAGTGCTAGTGTCGGGGATACGCAGTATTTT; CDR3: CSASVGDTQYF
size: .; J: TRBJ1-1; D: TRBD1; V: TRBV30; DNA: TGTGCCTGGAGCCGGGACAGGGGCACTGAAGCTTTCTTT; CDR3: CAWSRDRGTEAFF
size: .; J: TRBJ1-6; D: .; V: TRBV4-2; DNA: TGTGCCAGCAGCCCCCGGGACGGGAATTCACCCCTCCACTTT; CDR3: CASSPRDGNSPLHF
size: .; J: TRBJ2-1; D: .; V: TRBV6-6; DNA: TGTGCCAGCTCGGCAGGGGGGAATGAGCAGTTCTTC; CDR3: CASSAGGNEQFF
size: few; J: TRBJ2-2; D: TRBD2; V: TRBV11-2; DNA: TGTGCCAGCAGCCCGTGGAGGTTAGCGGGATTTGGCGGGGAGCTGTTTTTT; CDR3: CASSPWRLAGFGGELFF
size: .; J: TRBJ1-4; D: .; V: TRBV6-6; DNA: TGTGCCAGCAGTTACGGGGGCAGGGGTGTGGAAAAACTGTTTTTT; CDR3: CASSYGGRGVEKLFF
size: .; J: TRBJ1-2; D: .; V: TRBV6-4; DNA: TGTGCCAGCAGTGGGGCCCAATTCTACACCTTC; CDR3: CASSGAQFYTF
size: many; J: TRBJ2-2; D: .; V: TRBV18; DNA: TGTGCCAGCTCACCACCGCGCAGGGGCCTAGGGGAGCTGTTTTTT; CDR3: CASSPPRRGLGELFF
size: few; J: TRBJ1-5; D: .; V: TRBV6-5; DNA: TGTGCCAGCAGGGGGCCCAATCAGCCCCAGCATTTT; CDR3: CASRGPNQPQHF
size: .; J: TRBJ1-6; D: TRBD1; V: TRBV11-3; DNA: TGTGCCAGCAGCTTAGGCGGGTACAGGGGGATTAATTCACCCCTCCACTTT; CDR3: CASSLGGYRGINSPLHF
size: .; J: TRBJ2-7; D: .; V: TRBV12-5; DNA: TGTGCTAGTGGTTTGAGGGAAGGGGGCGCGGGGGAGATCCGTCAATTATACGAGCAGTACTTC; CDR3: CASGLREGGAGEIRQLYEQYF
size: .; J: TRBJ1-2; D: TRBD1; V: TRBV6-5; DNA: TGTGCCAGCAGTGCGACAGGGGATCGCTATGGCTACACCTTC; CDR3: CASSATGDRYGYTF
size: .; J: TRBJ1-6; D: .; V: TRBV5-6; DNA: TGTGCCAGCAGCCTCAGGGTCTATAATTCACCCCTCCACTTT; CDR3: CASSLRVYNSPLHF
size: .; J: TRBJ2-4; D: .; V: TRBV29-1; DNA: TGCAGCGTTTTCTTAGGGGGAGCCAAAAACATTCAGTACTTC; CDR3: CSVFLGGAKNIQYF
size: .; J: TRBJ2-2; D: TRBD1; V: TRBV6-4; DNA: TGTGCCAGCAGCGGACAGGGCTCCGGGGAGCTGTTTTTT; CDR3: CASSGQGSGELFF
size: many; J: TRBJ2-3; D: TRBD1; V: TRBV6-9; DNA: TGTGCCAGCAGTTTGGCCAGGGGGTCAGATACGCAGTATTTT; CDR3: CASSLARGSDTQYF
size: few; J: TRBJ1-6; D: .; V: TRBV6-5; DNA: TGTGCCAGCAGCCCAACGACGGCTGGGTCACCCCTCCACTTT; CDR3: CASSPTTAGSPLHF
size: .; J: TRBJ2-5; D: .; V: TRBV12-5; DNA: TGTGCTAGTGCCAAGTCATCCACAGGCCAAGAGACCCAGTACTTC; CDR3: CASAKSSTGQETQYF
size: many; J: TRBJ1-6; D: .; V: TRBV7-2; DNA: TGTGCCAGCGGGAACTCCTATAATTCACCCCTCCACTTT; CDR3: CASGNSYNSPLHF
size: few; J: TRBJ1-6; D: .; V: TRBV4-1; DNA: TGCGCCAGCAGCCCACTTTCGACAGTCAGTAATTCACCCCTCCACTTT; CDR3: CASSPLSTVSNSPLHF